The rows below give T cell receptor beta chains drawn from one sample of a study of blood T cell repertoires in COVID-19. This table comes from immunoSEQ multiplex PCR, and its TCRdb copy is limited to in-frame clones, with some not included. This sample carries 52,000 or so clones, roughly 91% of them seen once, and the ten largest clones take 3.1%. Sample: peripheral blood. Receptors originate from a human donor in a cohort sampled during active COVID-19. Each CDR3 is given with its conserved first and last residue. Fields, in order: V gene, J gene, D gene, clone size, CDR3 DNA, CDR3 protein. A D gene is named only where the DNA matches it firmly. Clone size is stated in some rows and not others, as once, few, many or a class when expanded.

TRBV7-3	TRBJ2-3	TRBD2	-	TGTGCCAGCACCACAAGCGGGAGGGAGTTCCCAGATACGCAGTATTTT	CASTTSGREFPDTQYF
TRBV11-2	TRBJ1-1	-	-	TGTGCCAGCAGCCACACCTTCATGAACACTGAAGCTTTCTTT	CASSHTFMNTEAFF
TRBV2	TRBJ1-5	TRBD1	-	TGTGCCAGCACCTTGGACAGGGTTGGGCCCCAGCATTTT	CASTLDRVGPQHF
TRBV7-3	TRBJ2-1	TRBD2	-	TGTGCCAGCAGCTCCCCTAGCGGGCGACACAATGAGCAGTTCTTC	CASSSPSGRHNEQFF
TRBV7-9	TRBJ2-1	-	few	TGTGCCAGCAGCCAAGCGGTTGAGCAGTTCTTC	CASSQAVEQFF
TRBV3-1/TRBV3-2	TRBJ2-5	-	-	TGTGCCAGCACCCAACGGGCGGGAGAGACCCAGTACTTC	CASTQRAGETQYF
TRBV6-1	TRBJ1-2	TRBD1	-	TGTGCCAGCAGTGTGGCGCGACAGGGGGCCGGCTATGGCTACACCTTC	CASSVARQGAGYGYTF
TRBV2	TRBJ2-4	-	-	TGTGCCAGCAGTTCCTATTCGCGAGACATTCAGTACTTC	CASSSYSRDIQYF
TRBV19	TRBJ1-2	-	-	TGTGCCAGTAGTATCACAGGGAAGATGCCGGGGACCTTC	CASSITGKMPGTF
TRBV5-4	TRBJ1-6	TRBD1	few	TGTGCCAGCAGCGGGGGGGGACAGGTTTATTCACCCCTCCACTTT	CASSGGGQVYSPLHF
TRBV27	TRBJ2-2	-	-	TGTGCTAGCAGAGCTGCAGGGGCTTACACCGGGGAGCTGTTTTTT	CASRAAGAYTGELFF
TRBV2	TRBJ1-6	-	once	TGTGCCAGCAGTGGACAGGCTGGTAATTCACCCCTCCACTTT	CASSGQAGNSPLHF
TRBV14	TRBJ2-1	-	-	TGTGCCAGCAGCCGGGGCCCGTCCAATGAGCAGTTCTTC	CASSRGPSNEQFF
TRBV5-6	TRBJ2-7	TRBD2	-	TGTGCCAGCAGGCCCCCCGGGACTACGATCAACGAGCAGTACTTC	CASRPPGTTINEQYF
TRBV7-9	TRBJ1-2	-	-	TGTGCCAGCAGCTTAGTTGGACAGAGCTATGGCTACACCTTC	CASSLVGQSYGYTF
TRBV5-8	TRBJ1-6	-	-	TGTGCCAGCAGCTTGATTTCTGGGGGCGGCTATAATTCACCCCTCCACTTT	CASSLISGGGYNSPLHF
TRBV6-1	TRBJ2-3	TRBD2	-	TGTGCCAGCAGTGAGACTAGCGGACCCACAGATACGCAGTATTTT	CASSETSGPTDTQYF
TRBV5-1	TRBJ2-5	TRBD1	-	TGCGCCAGCAGCAAGCAGACAGGGGGCTTCGAGACCCAGTACTTC	CASSKQTGGFETQYF
TRBV19	TRBJ1-5	TRBD1	-	TGTGCCAGTAGTAGTTGGGACCGGGACAGTGGCAATCAGCCCCAGCATTTT	CASSSWDRDSGNQPQHF
TRBV30	TRBJ2-1	-	once	TGTGCCTGGGCAGAGGGATCCCTGAGTAGATTCGATGAGCAGTTCTTC	CAWAEGSLSRFDEQFF
TRBV6-5	TRBJ1-2	TRBD1	-	TGTGCCAGCAGCCCGACGGGACAGTATGGCTACACCTTC	CASSPTGQYGYTF
TRBV27	TRBJ2-7	-	-	TGTGCCAGCAGTATCGGGGTGACCCCCCTCCGGCAGTACTTC	CASSIGVTPLRQYF
TRBV24-1	TRBJ2-5	-	-	TGTGCCACCAGTGACCCTGTCCCGGGACATCAAGAGACCCAGTACTTC	CATSDPVPGHQETQYF
TRBV30	TRBJ2-1	-	-	TGTGCCTGGGCGGGACTGAAAAGCTCCTACAATGAGCAGTTCTTC	CAWAGLKSSYNEQFF
TRBV7-9	TRBJ1-2	-	-	TGTGCCAGCAGCACGGGGGTCACAAGTCTAGGCTACACCTTC	CASSTGVTSLGYTF
TRBV18	TRBJ2-1	TRBD2	-	TGTGCCAGCTCACCTGGACTAGCGGGAGGGCTATACAATGAGCAGTTCTTC	CASSPGLAGGLYNEQFF
TRBV15	TRBJ2-7	TRBD1	-	TGTGCCACCAGCAGAATCCCTCGGGACAGGGGGAACGAGCAGTACTTC	CATSRIPRDRGNEQYF
TRBV28	TRBJ1-3	-	few	TGTGCATCAGGTGATTTCTCTGGAAACACCATATATTTT	CASGDFSGNTIYF
TRBV6-1	TRBJ2-5	-	-	TGTGCCAGCAGTGAACCGGCTAGTGGCATAGAGACCCAGTACTTC	CASSEPASGIETQYF
TRBV10-3	TRBJ1-3	-	-	TGTGCCATCAGTCCCAGGGACTACTCTGGAAACACCATATATTTT	CAISPRDYSGNTIYF
TRBV7-9	TRBJ2-2	-	-	TGTGCCAGCAGCTTCCCGGGGACCGGGGAGCTGTTTTTT	CASSFPGTGELFF
TRBV10-3	TRBJ2-3	TRBD2	-	TGTGCCATCAGTGCGGCGGGAGAATTTGCCCTAGTCCTAGATACGCAGTATTTT	CAISAAGEFALVLDTQYF
TRBV10-3	TRBJ1-5	TRBD1	-	TGTGCCATCAGTGACTCAACAGGGGTTACCCAGCATTTT	CAISDSTGVTQHF
TRBV6-5	TRBJ2-1	TRBD2	-	TGTGCCAGCAGTTACATAGCGGGAGTAGGATCGGATGAGCAGTTCTTC	CASSYIAGVGSDEQFF
TRBV5-4	TRBJ2-7	-	-	TGTGCCAGCAGCAGGGACACAACCTACGAGCAGTACTTC	CASSRDTTYEQYF
TRBV19	TRBJ2-2	TRBD1	-	TGTGCCAGTAATATACAGGGGGCGCCCAACACCGGGGAGCTGTTTTTT	CASNIQGAPNTGELFF
TRBV6-5	TRBJ2-2	-	-	TGTGCCAGCAGTTCGCCCGGTTTGGCCGGGGAGCTGTTTTTT	CASSSPGLAGELFF
TRBV28	TRBJ2-7	TRBD1	-	TGTGCCAGCACCCCCCAGGACAGGGAGAACGAGCAGTACTTC	CASTPQDRENEQYF
TRBV19	TRBJ1-4	-	-	TGTGCCAGTAGTATTGGAGGGGACTTTTATGAAAAACTGTTTTTT	CASSIGGDFYEKLFF
TRBV7-3	TRBJ2-1	-	-	TGTGCCAGCAGCTTGGGGGCGGGCGGTGAGCAGTTCTTC	CASSLGAGGEQFF
TRBV6-5	TRBJ1-1	-	-	TGTGCCAGCAGTTACAGGGTAGGGGACACTGAAGCTTTCTTT	CASSYRVGDTEAFF
TRBV10-1	TRBJ1-1	-	-	TGCGCCAGCAGCCGTACATTGAACACTGAAGCTTTCTTT	CASSRTLNTEAFF
TRBV4-1	TRBJ1-3	TRBD1	-	TGCGCCAGCAGCCAGAACCCCACAGGGGGCTCTGGAAACACCATATATTTT	CASSQNPTGGSGNTIYF
TRBV2	TRBJ2-1	-	-	TGTGCCAGCAGTGAAGGGTTATTCCGGGGTTCCCTGTTCTTC	CASSEGLFRGSLFF
TRBV29-1	TRBJ1-2	-	-	TGCAGCCCCAGATGCGATCAGGGAGGGCGTAACTATGGCTACACCTTC	CSPRCDQGGRNYGYTF